A selection of T cell receptor beta chains follows, all from one sample in a study of blood T cell repertoires in COVID-19. Sequencing used immunoSEQ multiplex PCR; TCRdb keeps in-frame clones, though not all of them. Among 200,000 to 250,000 clones listed, approximately 80% were seen once. Sample: PBMCs or T cells enriched from blood (not recorded which). These receptors all stem from a man aged 55-75 years who had recovered from COVID-19. CDR3s include the opening cysteine and the closing phenylalanine or tryptophan. The order of the fields is V gene, J gene, D gene, clone size, CDR3 DNA, CDR3 protein. D genes are given only for firm matches. Rows give clone size only sometimes, using once, few, many, or a class for an expanded clone.

V: TRBV5-1
J: TRBJ1-1
D: NA
size: NA
DNA: TGCGCCAGCAGCTTGGACGGAGCCGAGGCCACTGAAGCTTTCTTT
CDR3: CASSLDGAEATEAFF

V: TRBV9
J: TRBJ2-2
D: TRBD2
size: NA
DNA: TGTGCCAGCAGCGTGACTAGCGGGGGACACACCGGGGAGCTGTTTTTT
CDR3: CASSVTSGGHTGELFF

V: TRBV7-9
J: TRBJ2-2
D: NA
size: NA
DNA: TGTGCCAGCAGCATTACAGGGTTCACCGGGGAGCTGTTTTTT
CDR3: CASSITGFTGELFF

V: TRBV25-1
J: TRBJ1-6
D: NA
size: NA
DNA: TGTGCCAGCAACGGCGGGGGGAATAATTCACCCCTCCACTTT
CDR3: CASNGGGNNSPLHF

V: TRBV11-3
J: TRBJ1-1
D: TRBD1
size: NA
DNA: TGTGCCAGCAGCGCCGGGACAGGGACTGAAGCTTTCTTT
CDR3: CASSAGTGTEAFF

V: TRBV2
J: TRBJ1-4
D: TRBD1
size: NA
DNA: TGTGCCAGCAGTGAATACAGGGGCGATAATGAAAAACTGTTTTTT
CDR3: CASSEYRGDNEKLFF

V: TRBV9
J: TRBJ1-5
D: NA
size: NA
DNA: TGTGCCAGCAGCCGGGGACAAGATAGCAATCAGCCCCAGCATTTT
CDR3: CASSRGQDSNQPQHF

V: TRBV28
J: TRBJ1-2
D: NA
size: NA
DNA: TGTGCCAGCAGTTTGGGCAACTATGGCTACACCTTC
CDR3: CASSLGNYGYTF

V: TRBV5-1
J: TRBJ2-4
D: NA
size: NA
DNA: TGCGCCAGCAGCGAAGATACAGGGTCCGGAAACATTCAGTACTTC
CDR3: CASSEDTGSGNIQYF

V: TRBV6-2/TRBV6-3
J: TRBJ2-5
D: TRBD1
size: NA
DNA: TGTGCCAGCAGTCCGACAGGGGGCAAAGAGACCCAGTACTTC
CDR3: CASSPTGGKETQYF

V: TRBV19
J: TRBJ2-7
D: NA
size: NA
DNA: TGTGCCAGTAGTATCAGGACTGGTGAGCAGTACTTC
CDR3: CASSIRTGEQYF

V: TRBV5-1
J: TRBJ1-4
D: TRBD1
size: few
DNA: TGCGCCAGCAGCAGTACAGGGGGTAGCGAAAAACTGTTTTTT
CDR3: CASSSTGGSEKLFF

V: TRBV11-3
J: TRBJ2-7
D: NA
size: NA
DNA: TGTGCCAGCAGCCCGATGGCCCAGTACGAGCAGTACTTC
CDR3: CASSPMAQYEQYF

V: TRBV5-8
J: TRBJ1-5
D: TRBD1
size: NA
DNA: TGTGCCAGCAGCATGCAGGGGGTTGGCAATCAGCCCCAGCATTTT
CDR3: CASSMQGVGNQPQHF

V: TRBV5-1
J: TRBJ1-1
D: NA
size: NA
DNA: TGCGCCAGCAGCTTGTGGGGGCGGAACACTGAAGCTTTCTTT
CDR3: CASSLWGRNTEAFF

V: TRBV6-5
J: TRBJ2-3
D: TRBD1
size: NA
DNA: TGTGCCAGCAGCGCGACAGGGCGCACAGATACGCAGTATTTT
CDR3: CASSATGRTDTQYF

V: TRBV14
J: TRBJ2-3
D: NA
size: NA
DNA: TGTGCCAGCAGCCACGGAGTAGCGCCAGATACGCAGTATTTT
CDR3: CASSHGVAPDTQYF

V: TRBV3-1/TRBV3-2
J: TRBJ1-1
D: NA
size: NA
DNA: TGTGCCAGCAGCCCTGCAGGGGCGAACACTGAAGCTTTCTTT
CDR3: CASSPAGANTEAFF

V: TRBV18
J: TRBJ2-7
D: NA
size: few
DNA: TGTGCCAGCTCACCACCGGGCAGGGCGGAAGGCGAGCAGTACTTC
CDR3: CASSPPGRAEGEQYF

V: TRBV2
J: TRBJ1-5
D: TRBD1
size: NA
DNA: TGTGCCAGCAGGTGGACAGGGGATAGCAATCAGCCCCAGCATTTT
CDR3: CASRWTGDSNQPQHF

V: TRBV24-1
J: TRBJ2-2
D: NA
size: NA
DNA: TGTGCCACGAAGGACAGAGACACCGGGGAGCTGTTTTTT
CDR3: CATKDRDTGELFF

V: TRBV9
J: TRBJ1-2
D: TRBD1
size: NA
DNA: TGTGCCAGCAGCGCCCGGGACAGAGCCTATGGCTACACCTTC
CDR3: CASSARDRAYGYTF

V: TRBV14
J: TRBJ2-7
D: NA
size: NA
DNA: TGTGCCAGCAGCCACCATTCTCCCCAGGGTGGCGAGCAGTACTTC
CDR3: CASSHHSPQGGEQYF

V: TRBV1
J: TRBJ2-5
D: NA
size: NA
DNA: TGCACCAGCAGCCCGGAGCGGGGGCCCAACCAAGAGACCCAGTACTTC
CDR3: CTSSPERGPNQETQYF

V: TRBV19
J: TRBJ1-5
D: TRBD1
size: NA
DNA: TGTGCCAGTACGGACAGGGATCAGCCCCAGCATTTT
CDR3: CASTDRDQPQHF

V: TRBV7-9
J: TRBJ2-7
D: TRBD1
size: once
DNA: TGTGCCAGCAGCTTCCGGGACAGAGGATACGAGCAGTACTTC
CDR3: CASSFRDRGYEQYF

V: TRBV29-1
J: TRBJ2-1
D: TRBD2
size: NA
DNA: TGCAGCGTTGAAATCGGACTAGCGGCCCCCACCTCCTACAATGAGCAGTTCTTC
CDR3: CSVEIGLAAPTSYNEQFF

V: TRBV18
J: TRBJ2-7
D: NA
size: NA
DNA: TGTGCCAGCTCACCAGGACAGAGCGAGCAGTACTTC
CDR3: CASSPGQSEQYF

V: TRBV24-1
J: TRBJ2-1
D: NA
size: once
DNA: TGTGCCACCAGTGATCGCCGAACCCCAGGGGCCGGATACAATGAGCAGTTCTTC
CDR3: CATSDRRTPGAGYNEQFF

V: TRBV6-2/TRBV6-3
J: TRBJ2-3
D: NA
size: NA
DNA: TGTGCCAGCAGTTACAAGAGGAGTAGCACAGATACGCAGTATTTT
CDR3: CASSYKRSSTDTQYF

V: TRBV7-2
J: TRBJ2-6
D: TRBD1
size: NA
DNA: TGTGCCAGCAGCTTAGTACAGGGACAGGGGACGGGGGCCAACGTCCTGACTTTC
CDR3: CASSLVQGQGTGANVLTF

V: TRBV10-3
J: TRBJ1-2
D: NA
size: NA
DNA: TGTGCCATCAGTGTAAACGCCTTCTCTCGGTCTCCTGATGGCTACACCTTC
CDR3: CAISVNAFSRSPDGYTF

V: TRBV5-1
J: TRBJ1-4
D: TRBD1
size: few
DNA: TGCGCCAGCAGTCTATGGACAGGGGAAAATGAAAAACTGTTTTTT
CDR3: CASSLWTGENEKLFF

V: TRBV14
J: TRBJ1-1
D: TRBD1
size: NA
DNA: TGTGCCAGCAGCCAAGTGGGCAGGGGGCAAACTGAAGCTTTCTTT
CDR3: CASSQVGRGQTEAFF

V: TRBV19
J: TRBJ2-3
D: NA
size: NA
DNA: TGTGCCAGTAGTATGGTGGCGGGGGCCACAGATACGCAGTATTTT
CDR3: CASSMVAGATDTQYF

V: TRBV9
J: TRBJ1-2
D: TRBD1
size: NA
DNA: TGTGCCAGCACCAGACAGGGGGCGTATGGCTACACCTTC
CDR3: CASTRQGAYGYTF

V: TRBV27
J: TRBJ2-2
D: TRBD1
size: NA
DNA: TGTGCCAGCAGTCCGAGGACAGGGTCCGGGGAGCTGTTTTTT
CDR3: CASSPRTGSGELFF

V: TRBV9
J: TRBJ1-1
D: NA
size: NA
DNA: TGTGCCAGCAGCTCAGGTGGGCGGGTCGGGGGCACTGAAGCTTTCTTT
CDR3: CASSSGGRVGGTEAFF

V: TRBV7-2
J: TRBJ1-3
D: NA
size: NA
DNA: TGTGCCAGCAGCTTAGCAGGGGCGGGGGTTGGAAACACCATATATTTT
CDR3: CASSLAGAGVGNTIYF

V: TRBV2
J: TRBJ2-7
D: TRBD2
size: NA
DNA: TGTGCCAGCAGGACGACTAGCGCCTCCTACGAGCAGTACTTC
CDR3: CASRTTSASYEQYF

V: TRBV13
J: TRBJ1-2
D: NA
size: few
DNA: TGTGCCAGCAGCTTAGTCAACAACGCTGACTATGGCTACACCTTC
CDR3: CASSLVNNADYGYTF

V: TRBV19
J: TRBJ1-2
D: NA
size: NA
DNA: TGTGCCAGTAGTATAGCAGGGGCTCTAACTAACGGCTACACCTTC
CDR3: CASSIAGALTNGYTF

V: TRBV5-1
J: TRBJ2-7
D: TRBD1
size: NA
DNA: TGCGCCAGCAGCATAGGGACAGGGGGTTCCTACGAGCAGTACTTC
CDR3: CASSIGTGGSYEQYF

V: TRBV2
J: TRBJ1-1
D: NA
size: once
DNA: TGTGCCAGCAGTGACGCCGGACAAATTGAAGCTTTCTTT
CDR3: CASSDAGQIEAFF

V: TRBV6-5
J: TRBJ2-7
D: TRBD2
size: NA
DNA: TGTGCCAGCAGTTACTCGGGAGTAGCGGGGGGGTATGAGCAGTACTTC
CDR3: CASSYSGVAGGYEQYF

V: TRBV10-1
J: TRBJ1-2
D: TRBD1
size: once
DNA: TGCGCCGGCAGTGAGGACAGGCGCTATGGCTACACCTTC
CDR3: CAGSEDRRYGYTF

V: TRBV4-3
J: TRBJ2-3
D: NA
size: NA
DNA: TGCGCCAGCAGCCAAGGGGTTCGGTATGGGAGAGATACGCAGTATTTT
CDR3: CASSQGVRYGRDTQYF

V: TRBV25-1
J: TRBJ2-1
D: NA
size: NA
DNA: TGTGCCAGCAGTGAGAGGGGCGGGGGCAGTTCCTACAATGAGCAGTTCTTC
CDR3: CASSERGGGSSYNEQFF

V: TRBV18
J: TRBJ1-1
D: TRBD1
size: NA
DNA: TGTGCCAGCTCACCAATGGGACAGGGGTCCACTGAAGCTTTCTTT
CDR3: CASSPMGQGSTEAFF

V: TRBV5-1
J: TRBJ1-2
D: NA
size: NA
DNA: TGCGCCAGGACCACGGGGGACGGGGCCTTC
CDR3: CARTTGDGAF

V: TRBV9
J: TRBJ2-1
D: NA
size: NA
DNA: TGTGCCAGCAGCGGTCGGGGCAGGGAGGCTGAGCAGTTCTTC
CDR3: CASSGRGREAEQFF

V: TRBV5-1
J: TRBJ1-4
D: NA
size: NA
DNA: TGCGCCAGCAGCTTGAAGTGGGCTGAGGGTGAAAAACTGTTTTTT
CDR3: CASSLKWAEGEKLFF